The sequence of this T cell receptor (beta chain) was determined in a study of a mutant IDH1 vaccine in newly diagnosed glioma (dated by TCRdb to about 2021). About the full investigation: Vaccination was initiated 4-6 weeks after radiotherapy alone, or concurrently with temozolomide cycles in the chemotherapy-containing groups. For exploratory analyses, longitudinal TCRB deep sequencing was carried out in roughly 23 treated patients wherever samples were available. Six visits were used for peripheral blood collection: V03 (baseline), V05, V07, V10, V12 and V13. Of the roughly 30 treated patients, approximately 62% were male and approximately 40% were female, and a mean age of approximately 40 years was recorded. Before enrollment, patients had received standard therapy of radiotherapy alone, temozolomide alone, or radiochemotherapy with temozolomide; most received the combination. The week-35 safety follow-up was designated visit V12, and the week-47 end of study was designated visit V13. Results and caveats for the whole study, not just this receptor: PBMC samples for TCRB deep sequencing were selected based on availability. The authors noted that analyses of patient blood samples could not be reproduced because of sample limitations. Immune responses induced by the vaccine were seen in 90% to 95% of patients across multiple MHC alleles. Pseudoprogression appeared unrelated to alterations in the top peripheral T cell clonotypes detected by TCRB sequencing.

With regard to this clone: Its specific antigen is unknown. There are no base qualities to consult, and no much larger clone falls within one base.

V is clipped by 3 bases and J by 0 bases, and the sequence between their germline boundaries is 11 bases long. The CDR3 contains 14 residues, cysteine and phenylalanine counted. Only the CDR3 portion is preserved as DNA: 42 bases, with reading frame beginning at the first base. Taken from the germline V gene (reference sequence), the CDR1 and CDR2 loops are GTSNPN and SVGIG. The time point label of this sample denotes: week 47, end of study. A 20-mer mutant IDH1 peptide at 300 micrograms in Montanide made up each vaccine dose, which was injected subcutaneously together with topical imiquimod. Eight vaccinations were administered to patients in weeks 1, 3, 5, 7, 11, 15, 19 and 23, corresponding to visits V03 through V10. Donors had newly diagnosed WHO grade 3 or 4 IDH1-mutant astrocytomas with loss of nuclear ATRX. The samples were drawn from NOA16, a multicentre, single-arm, open-label phase I trial in Germany that tested a mutant IDH1 peptide vaccine in humans for the first time. The DNeasy Blood and Tissue Kit was used to extract genomic DNA from EDTA blood for TCRB sequencing.

The library was built by means of the immunoSEQ multiplex PCR assay. Rearranged TCR beta chain sequences were amplified with the hsTCRB Kit following the manufacturer's protocol. TCRB libraries were sequenced on an Illumina MiSeq. Per the source publication's procedure: The proprietary platform of the kit vendor was used for demultiplexing, trimming and gene mapping. Entries here come from immuneACCESS through TCRdb and include only in-frame sequences with V and J called. Some clones fail to appear in such tables; in the studies checked, an unresolved V gene covers under half of the shortfall, and the cause of the remainder is unknown. That table supplies the V and J calls and clone size; D and trimming were determined from the DNA. Present in this sample are over 30,000 clones, around 87% of which were seen just once. Jointly, the top ten make up about 12% of the sample.

The sequence came from a woman in her twenties or thirties with glioma. The chain employs TRBV30 and TRBJ1-1, with the D gene too uncertain to name. The specimen comprised PBMCs, sampled from a glioma patient whose treatment included an IDH1 peptide vaccine. The sequenced DNA: TGTGCCTGGAGCGACCCCCCTCTGAACACTGAAGCTTTCTTT. The translation is CAWSDPPLNTEAFF.